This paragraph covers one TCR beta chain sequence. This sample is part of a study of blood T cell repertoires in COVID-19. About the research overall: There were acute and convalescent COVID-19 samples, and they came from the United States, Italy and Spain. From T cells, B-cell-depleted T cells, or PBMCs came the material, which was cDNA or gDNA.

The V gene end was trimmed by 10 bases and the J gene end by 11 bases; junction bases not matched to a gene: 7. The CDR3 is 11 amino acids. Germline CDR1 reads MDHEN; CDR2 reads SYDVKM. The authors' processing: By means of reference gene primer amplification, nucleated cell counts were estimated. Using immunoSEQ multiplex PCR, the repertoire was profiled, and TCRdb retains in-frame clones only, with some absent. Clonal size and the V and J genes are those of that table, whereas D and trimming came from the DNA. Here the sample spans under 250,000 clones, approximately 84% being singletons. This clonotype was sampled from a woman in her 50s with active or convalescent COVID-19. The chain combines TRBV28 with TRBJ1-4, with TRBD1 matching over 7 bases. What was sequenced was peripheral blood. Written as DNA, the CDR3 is TGTGCCACCCAAGACAGGGCGAAACTGTTTTTT. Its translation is CATQDRAKLFF.